One and the same sample provided the 18 T cell receptor beta chains below, sequenced in a study of T cells in women clearing cervical HPV infection (dated by TCRdb to the late 2010s). The library relied on the immunoSEQ multiplex PCR assay. Not all clones reach the TCRdb copy of this immuneACCESS table, which keeps in-frame sequences only. Checked studies attribute under half of the gap to unresolved V genes and leave the rest unexplained. The sample table on file contains about 23,000 clones. Clones ranked in the top ten supply around 24% of the sample. The sequenced material came from blood buffy coat. These receptors all stem from a woman aged 18 to 75 with a cervical HPV16 infection that either progressed to CIN3+ or cleared (not recorded which).

CDR3 amino acids: CASRFRYRGTGKNSPLHF. CDR3 DNA, as far as it was read: TGTGCCAGTAGGTTTAGATATAGGGGTACAGGAAAAAATTCACCC. This chain joins TRBV19 and TRBJ1-6, with a tentative D call TRBD1 (5 bases). The read ends 3 residues early relative to the CDR3; the germline J gene fills the gap. Trimming removed 6 bases at V and 7 bases at J, with 25 bases between. The germline CDR1 and CDR2 sequences are LNHDA and SQIVND (reference sequence). CDR3 size: 18 residues.

A word on this clone: The CDR3 is cut off 3 residues early in the read; its end comes from the germline J gene. V is TRBV11-2 and J is TRBJ2-7, with unresolved D. Germline CDR1 and CDR2: SGHAT and FQNNGV. Trimming stripped 3 bases from V and 3 bases from J, with 12 bases between. The CDR3 contains 14 residues. CDR3 DNA (partial): TGTGCCAGCAGCTTCGGTACCCGAATCTACGAG. Protein sequence: CASSFGTRIYE. In full, the CDR3 reads CASSFGTRIYEQYF.

Comment on this clone: The observed sequence ends 3 residues before the CDR3 terminus, with the missing tail filled in from the germline J gene. The chain links TRBV7-2 to TRBJ1-5; no reliable D call. The CDR3 runs 14 residues. V lost 5 bases and J lost 3, with 11 bases in between. CDR1 and CDR2 (germline): SGHTA, FQGNSA. The CDR3 DNA, read in part, is TGTGCCAGCAGCATCCTACGATCCAATCAGCCC. Amino acid sequence: CASSILRSNQP. The CDR3 in its entirety is CASSILRSNQPQHF.

Note on this clone: The read comes to an end 3 residues before the CDR3 does, leaving the germline J gene to fill in the end. The V call is TRBV29-1, the J call TRBJ2-1; TRBD2 matches 8 bases. CDR3 length equals 17 residues. CDR1 is SQVTM, CDR2 ANQGSEA, per germline. The trim removed 2 bases at V and 2 bases at J, leaving 11 bases unmatched. The sequenced part of the CDR3 DNA is TGCAGCGTTGAATTTCTGACGATAGCGGGAACCTACAATGAG. Its translation: CSVEFLTIAGTYNE. The full CDR3 is CSVEFLTIAGTYNEQFF.

A remark on this clone: The read comes to an end 3 residues before the CDR3 does, leaving the germline J gene to fill in the end. V gene TRBV11-2 combines with J gene TRBJ2-7; 9 bases are shared with TRBD1. CDR1 is SGHAT and CDR2 is FQNNGV in the germline V gene. The CDR3 is 14 amino acids. Trimming removed 5 bases from V and 6 bases from J; junction bases left unmatched: 8. The CDR3 here is CASSQGQGVGEQYF. CDR3 DNA (partial): TGTGCCAGCAGCCAGGGACAGGGTGTAGGCGAG.

Details on this clone: The sequence runs out 3 residues before the end of the CDR3; the remainder is reconstructed from the germline J gene. The chain joins TRBV19 to TRBJ2-1; the match to TRBD2 covers 9 bases. The J segment lost 8 bases and the V segment lost 8 bases, leaving 13 bases of the junction unmatched. From germline, CDR1 is LNHDA and CDR2 SQIVND (reference sequence). This CDR3 has 15 residues. CDR3 bases read: TGTGCCAGTCGTGGCGGGGGGGCTTATGACTATGAG. As protein: CASRGGGAYDYE. The full CDR3 protein reads CASRGGGAYDYEQFF. The complete variable domain, with remaining parts taken from reference TRBV19 and TRBJ2-1, reads DGGITQSPKYLFRKEGQNVTLSCEQNLNHDAMYWYRQDPGQGLRLIYYSQIVNDFQKGDIAEGYSVSREKKESFPLTVTSAQKNPTAFYLCASRGGGAYDYEQFFGPGTRLTVL.

As for this clone: Read sequence stops 3 residues before the CDR3 end, and the germline J gene provides the missing end. The chain is built from TRBV6-1 and TRBJ2-7; 7 nucleotides line up with TRBD1. V was clipped by 4 bases and J by 3 bases; unmatched bases: 12. CDR3 length: 16 residues. In germline, CDR1 is MNHNS, CDR2 SASEGT. CDR3 region: CASSAGTATTIYEQYF. CDR3 bases read: TGTGCCAGCAGTGCTGGGACAGCTACCACAATCTACGAG.

For this clone: The CDR3 end is not reached by the read, which stops 3 residues before it; the germline J gene fills it in. The J gene is TRBJ1-1, the V gene TRBV11-2; D ambiguous. Per the germline V gene, CDR1 is SGHAT and CDR2 is FQNNGV. Deletions cut 5 bases from V and 7 bases from J, with 14 bases between. This CDR3 has 13 residues. Incomplete CDR3 DNA: TGTGCCAGCAGCCTAAATGCCCGCCTTGAA. Protein product: CASSLNARLE. The whole CDR3 reads CASSLNARLEAFF.

CDR3 DNA (partial): TGTGCCTGGAGTCCTACCCCCAATGAG. This codes for CAWSPTPNE. The entire CDR3 protein is CAWSPTPNEQFF. The chain couples TRBV30 to TRBJ2-1; no definite D call. The read halts 3 residues ahead of the CDR3 end, with the missing end drawn from the germline J gene. Germline loops: CDR1 GTSNPN, CDR2 SVGIG (reference sequence). This CDR3 has 12 residues. The V and J ends lost 2 bases and 6 bases respectively, with 8 bases between them.

A note on this clone: The read terminates 3 residues ahead of where the CDR3 ends, so the germline J gene completes it. V and J are TRBV18 and TRBJ1-1, with D unclear. The CDR3 is made up of 14 amino acids. Germline lookup yields CDR1 KGHSH and CDR2 LQKENI. The CDR3 here is CASSPPSSPDTAFF. The sequenced CDR3 bases are TGTGCCAGCTCACCACCCTCCAGTCCAGATACG.

The CDR3 DNA, read in part, is TGTGCCAGCAGTGACAGGGGCGGTTCACCA. It specifies CASSDRGGSP. The full CDR3 sequence reads CASSDRGGSPLFF. This chain joins TRBV2 and TRBJ1-4; D perhaps matches TRBD1 (6 bases). Coverage ceases 3 residues before the CDR3 finishes, and the germline J gene fills in the end. Germline V CDR1 and CDR2: SNHLY, FYNNEI. CDR3 size: 13 residues.

Comments on this clone: The read comes to an end 3 residues before the CDR3 does, leaving the germline J gene to fill in the end. The J gene is TRBJ2-7, the V gene TRBV11-2; D might be TRBD1 (6 bases). Trimming shortened V by 2 bases and J by 4 bases, and 12 bases separated the two germline ends. The CDR3 extends over 14 amino acids. Looked up from germline, CDR1 is SGHAT and CDR2 is FQNNGV. CDR3 region: CASSLQGSEYEQYF. The sequenced part of the CDR3 DNA is TGTGCCAGCAGCTTACAGGGGTCCGAGTACGAG.

With regard to this clone: The read gets to within 3 residues of the CDR3 end, and the germline J gene fills in the rest. The rearrangement links TRBV7-2 to TRBJ2-7; weak D call: TRBD1 (5 bases). This CDR3 has 15 residues. With 1 base removed from V and 3 bases from J, the gap between germline ends came to 13 bases. Germline loops: CDR1 SGHTA, CDR2 FQGNSA. CDR3 DNA (partial): TGTGCCAGCAGCTTAGTTGACAGTAGTAACTACGAG. It is translated as CASSLVDSSNYE. The entire CDR3 is CASSLVDSSNYEQYF. Based on the CDR3 plus reference TRBV7-2 and TRBJ2-7, the full variable domain is GAGVSQSPSNKVTEKGKDVELRCDPISGHTALYWYRQSLGQGLEFLIYFQGNSAPDKSGLPSDRFSAERTGGSVSTLTIQRTQQEDSAVYLCASSLVDSSNYEQYFGPGTRLTVT.

A word on this clone: The missing CDR3 end, 3 residues past where the read stops, is filled in from the germline J gene. The V call is TRBV6-1, the J call TRBJ2-7; possible D gene TRBD1, 5 bases. The CDR3 is 15 residues long. Per germline, CDR1 MNHNS and CDR2 SASEGT. Trimming removed 1 base at V and 4 bases at J, with 14 bases between. The CDR3 DNA, read in part, is TGTGCCAGCAGTGAAGTTCAGGGAAATCGATACGAG. Protein sequence: CASSEVQGNRYE. The full CDR3 sequence reads CASSEVQGNRYEQYF.

A remark on this clone: The read ends 3 residues before the CDR3 terminus; that terminus is restored from the germline J gene. The rearrangement uses TRBV5-1 and TRBJ2-5; maybe TRBD2 (5 bases). The V gene's germline CDR1 is SGHRS and CDR2 YFSETQ. V lost 5 bases to trimming and J lost 7 bases, with 15 bases between them. CDR3 length equals 13 residues. The CDR3 DNA, read in part, is TGCGCCAGCAGGTTTAACGGGGAAGGGACC. This sequence encodes CASRFNGEGT. The complete CDR3 reads CASRFNGEGTQYF.

Turning to this clone: The read finishes 3 residues shy of the CDR3 end, and the germline J gene is used to complete it. The V call is TRBV30, the J call TRBJ2-7; the match to TRBD2 covers 9 bases. V trimming: 3 bases; J trimming: 4 bases; junction bases outside the gene matches: 7. Germline values: CDR1 GTSNPN, CDR2 SVGIG (reference sequence). This CDR3 contains 14 residues. CDR3 loop: CAWRDSGSRYEQYF. The DNA read from the CDR3 is TGTGCCTGGAGAGATAGCGGGAGTCGGTACGAG.

Concerning this clone: Sequencing ends 3 residues short of the CDR3 end; the germline J gene provides the rest. V usage is TRBV5-1 and J usage is TRBJ1-3; 7 bases fit TRBD1. Germline trimming cut 2 bases from V and 0 bases from J; bases unmatched to any gene: 2. CDR3 length: 15 residues. Germline V gene data show CDR1 as SGHRS and CDR2 as YFSETQ. The CDR3 loop reads CASSLDRASGNTIYF. The part of the CDR3 DNA that was read is TGCGCCAGCAGCTTAGACAGGGCCTCTGGAAACACC.

Concerning this clone itself: Read coverage stops 3 residues before the CDR3 terminus; the germline J gene supplies the remainder. The genes are TRBV7-3 and TRBJ2-5; 8 nucleotides match TRBD1. Trimming took 0 bases from V and 3 from J; bases not matched to a gene: 3. The CDR3 runs 15 residues. CDR1 is SGHTA and CDR2 is FQGTGA in the germline V gene. The chain's CDR3 is CASSLTQGEEETQYF. Incomplete CDR3 DNA: TGTGCCAGCAGCTTAACACAGGGGGAGGAAGAGACC. Variable domain in full (rest from reference TRBV7-3 and TRBJ2-5): GAGVSQTPSNKVTEKGKYVELRCDPISGHTALYWYRQSLGQGPEFLIYFQGTGAADDSGLPNDRFFAVRPEGSVSTLKIQRTERGDSAVYLCASSLTQGEEETQYFGPGTRLLVL.